This T cell receptor beta chain was identified during a study of blood T cell repertoires in COVID-19. Study-wide context: Sources were T cells, B-cell-depleted T cells, or PBMCs; the material itself was cDNA or gDNA.

The CDR3 is made up of 15 amino acids. Trimming pared 7 bases from V and 2 bases from J, leaving 17 bases between. Germline-derived CDR1 and CDR2 are MNHEY and SVGAGI. This clone occurred a few times. Profiled with immunoSEQ multiplex PCR; TCRdb holds only in-frame clones, not every one. Among about 130,000 clones listed, roughly 85% were seen once. The receptor was isolated from an older man with active or convalescent COVID-19. Sequenced sample: peripheral blood. The rearrangement links TRBV6-5 to TRBJ1-2; tentative D call: TRBD1 (5 bases). The chain's CDR3 is CASIPAAGLNYGYTF. In DNA form, the CDR3 reads TGTGCCAGCATCCCCGCAGCAGGGTTGAACTATGGCTACACCTTC.